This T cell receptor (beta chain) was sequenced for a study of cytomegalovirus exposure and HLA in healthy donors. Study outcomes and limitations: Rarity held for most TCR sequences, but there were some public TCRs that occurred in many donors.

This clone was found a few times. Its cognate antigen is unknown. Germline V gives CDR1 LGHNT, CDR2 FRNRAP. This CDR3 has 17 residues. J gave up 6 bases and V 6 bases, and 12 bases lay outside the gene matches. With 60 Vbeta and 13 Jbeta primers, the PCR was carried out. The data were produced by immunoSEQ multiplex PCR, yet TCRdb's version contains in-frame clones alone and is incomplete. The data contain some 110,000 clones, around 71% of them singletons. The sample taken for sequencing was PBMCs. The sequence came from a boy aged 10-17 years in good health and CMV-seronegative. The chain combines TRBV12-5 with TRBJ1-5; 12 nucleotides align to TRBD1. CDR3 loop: CASGAGTGGAYGQPQHF. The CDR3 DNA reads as TGTGCTAGTGGAGCCGGGACAGGGGGCGCATATGGTCAGCCCCAGCATTTT.